The rows below give T cell receptor beta chains drawn from one sample of a study of T cells in Graves' hyperthyroidism and ophthalmopathy. Via MiXCR, TCRdb re-called the multiplex PCR reads, giving one row per CDR3 protein. The table records a few hundred thousand distinct CDR3 sequences, more than 15% of them present only once. The sequencing input was blood. The receptors come from a woman younger than 30 with Graves' hyperthyroidism that later progressed to Graves' ophthalmopathy. The CDR3 runs from the conserved cysteine through the conserved F or W. D genes are given only for firm matches. The size of a clone is reported for some rows only, either as once, few or many, or as a class for expanded clones.

J gene,D gene,clone size,V gene,CDR3 DNA,CDR3 protein
TRBJ1-2,TRBD1,many,TRBV20-1,TGCGCCAGAACGGGACAGAACTATGGCTACACCTTC,CARTGQNYGYTF
TRBJ2-3,TRBD2,NA,TRBV30,TGTGCCTGGAGTTATGGGACTAGCGGGAGAGGTGTTGATACGCAGTATTTT,CAWSYGTSGRGVDTQYF
TRBJ1-1,NA,NA,TRBV6-5,TGTGCCAGCAGTTACTCGATTGGCCGCATGAACACTGAAGCTTTCTTT,CASSYSIGRMNTEAFF
TRBJ2-7,NA,many,TRBV28,TGTGCCAGCAGTATCCCTACTCCGGGACATGCCGAGCAGTACTTC,CASSIPTPGHAEQYF
TRBJ2-3,NA,NA,TRBV12-3/TRBV12-4,TGTGCCAGCAATAAGGGGTGGGGACACAAAGATACGCAGTATTTT,CASNKGWGHKDTQYF
TRBJ2-1,TRBD1,many,TRBV2,TGTGCCAGCTTGCGACAGGGGGAGTACAATGAGCAGTTCTTC,CASLRQGEYNEQFF
TRBJ2-2,TRBD2,few,TRBV10-1,TGCGCCAGCAGTGGGGGACTAGCGGGAGGACCGAACACCGGGGAGCTGTTTTTT,CASSGGLAGGPNTGELFF
TRBJ2-1,NA,NA,TRBV28,TGTGCCAGCAGTATACAGGGATCCCACAATGAGCAGTTCTTC,CASSIQGSHNEQFF
TRBJ2-1,NA,few,TRBV27,TGTGCCAGCAGTTTATCCCACGGAAATGAGCAGTTCTTC,CASSLSHGNEQFF
TRBJ1-5,TRBD1,few,TRBV10-2,TGCGCCAGCCGGGACAGGGGAAGCAATCAGCCCCAGCATTTT,CASRDRGSNQPQHF
TRBJ2-3,TRBD2,few,TRBV27,TGTGCCAGCAGTTCTAGCGGGAGCCCTACAGATACGCAGTATTTT,CASSSSGSPTDTQYF
TRBJ1-6,NA,NA,TRBV9,TGTGCCAGCAGCGGCCAGGGAGGAGGGTCACCCCTCCACTTT,CASSGQGGGSPLHF
TRBJ2-3,TRBD2,few,TRBV9,TGTGCCAGCAGCGGGGGGACACCCACTAGCGGGAGACCCCCGGATACGCAGTATTTT,CASSGGTPTSGRPPDTQYF